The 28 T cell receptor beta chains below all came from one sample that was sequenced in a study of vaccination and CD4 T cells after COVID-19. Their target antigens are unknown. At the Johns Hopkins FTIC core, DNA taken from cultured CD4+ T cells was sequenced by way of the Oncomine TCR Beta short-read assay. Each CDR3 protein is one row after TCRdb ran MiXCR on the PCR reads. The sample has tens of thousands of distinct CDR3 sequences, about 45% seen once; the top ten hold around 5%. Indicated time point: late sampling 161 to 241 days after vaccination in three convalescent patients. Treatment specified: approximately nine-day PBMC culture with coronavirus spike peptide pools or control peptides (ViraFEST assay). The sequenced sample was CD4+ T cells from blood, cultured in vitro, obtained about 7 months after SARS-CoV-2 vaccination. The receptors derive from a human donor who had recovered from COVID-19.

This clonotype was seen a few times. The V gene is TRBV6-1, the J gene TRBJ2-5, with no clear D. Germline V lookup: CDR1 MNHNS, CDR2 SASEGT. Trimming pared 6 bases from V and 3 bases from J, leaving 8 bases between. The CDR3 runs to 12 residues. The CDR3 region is CASRGWEETQYF. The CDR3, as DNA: TGTGCCAGCAGGGGATGGGAAGAGACCCAGTACTTC.

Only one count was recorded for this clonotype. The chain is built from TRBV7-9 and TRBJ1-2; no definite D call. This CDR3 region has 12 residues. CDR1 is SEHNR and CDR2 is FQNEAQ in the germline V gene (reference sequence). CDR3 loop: CAALLANYGYTF. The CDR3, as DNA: TGTGCAGCCCTCTTGGCTAACTATGGCTACACCTTC.

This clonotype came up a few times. The CDR3 reads CASTSFPGVWETQYF. CDR3 nucleotide sequence: TGTGCCAGCACCTCCTTCCCAGGGGTGTGGGAGACCCAGTACTTC. The V call is TRBV11-1, the J call TRBJ2-5; perhaps TRBD1 as D (6 bases). There are 15 residues in the CDR3. Trimming removed 7 bases at V and 5 bases at J, with 20 bases between. Germline CDR1 reads SGHAT; CDR2 reads FQDESV (reference sequence).

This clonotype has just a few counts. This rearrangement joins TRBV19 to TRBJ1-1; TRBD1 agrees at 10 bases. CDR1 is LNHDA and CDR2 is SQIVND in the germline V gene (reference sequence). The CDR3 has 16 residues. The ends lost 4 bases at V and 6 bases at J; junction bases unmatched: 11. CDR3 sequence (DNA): TGTGCCAGTAGTAACCGGGACAGGGGTGGTTCTGCTGAAGCTTTCTTT. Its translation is CASSNRDRGGSAEAFF.

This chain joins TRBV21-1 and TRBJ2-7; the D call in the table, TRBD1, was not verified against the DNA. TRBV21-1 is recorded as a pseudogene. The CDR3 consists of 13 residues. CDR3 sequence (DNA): TGTGCCAGCAGCCCTAGGACAAACTACGAGCAGTACTTC. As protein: CASSPRTNYEQYF.

The CDR3 is CASSLLATKGETQYF. Written as DNA, the CDR3 is TGTGCCAGCAGCTTGCTAGCGACAAAAGGGGAGACCCAGTACTTC. The chain couples TRBV7-6 to TRBJ2-5, with D perhaps TRBD2 (6 bases). Trimming took off 3 bases at V and 5 bases at J, with 16 bases between the two ends. The CDR3 has 15 residues. Germline V gene lookup returns CDR1 SGHVS and CDR2 FNYEAQ.

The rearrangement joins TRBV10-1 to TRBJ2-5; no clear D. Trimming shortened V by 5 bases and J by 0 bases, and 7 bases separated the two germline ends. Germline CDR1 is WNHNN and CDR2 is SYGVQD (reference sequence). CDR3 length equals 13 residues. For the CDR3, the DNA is TGCGCCAGCAGTATTAAGTACCAAGAGACCCAGTACTTC. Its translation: CASSIKYQETQYF.

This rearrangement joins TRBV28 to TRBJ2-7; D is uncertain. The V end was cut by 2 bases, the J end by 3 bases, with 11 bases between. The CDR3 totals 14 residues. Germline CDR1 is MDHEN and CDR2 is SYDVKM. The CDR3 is CASSLRHSLYEQYF. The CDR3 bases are TGTGCCAGCAGTTTACGACACTCACTCTACGAGCAGTACTTC.

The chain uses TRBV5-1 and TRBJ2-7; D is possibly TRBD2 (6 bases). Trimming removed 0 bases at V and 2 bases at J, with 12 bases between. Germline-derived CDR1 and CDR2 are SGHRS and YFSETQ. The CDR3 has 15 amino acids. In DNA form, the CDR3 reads TGCGCCAGCAGCTTGGTGGGGGGTCCTCCCTACGAGCAGTACTTC. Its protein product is CASSLVGGPPYEQYF.

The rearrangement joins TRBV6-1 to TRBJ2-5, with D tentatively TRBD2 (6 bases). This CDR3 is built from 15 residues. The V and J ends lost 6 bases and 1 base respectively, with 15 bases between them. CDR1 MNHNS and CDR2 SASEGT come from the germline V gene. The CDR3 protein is CASSGPPSAQETQYF. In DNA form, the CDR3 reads TGTGCCAGCAGCGGCCCCCCTAGCGCCCAAGAGACCCAGTACTTC.

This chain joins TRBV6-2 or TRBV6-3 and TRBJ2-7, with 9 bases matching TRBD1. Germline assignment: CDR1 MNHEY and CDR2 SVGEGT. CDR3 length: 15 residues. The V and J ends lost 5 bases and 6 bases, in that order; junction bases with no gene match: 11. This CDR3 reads CASSAQGAFSREQYF. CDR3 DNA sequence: TGTGCCAGCAGTGCACAGGGGGCGTTTAGTCGCGAGCAGTACTTC.

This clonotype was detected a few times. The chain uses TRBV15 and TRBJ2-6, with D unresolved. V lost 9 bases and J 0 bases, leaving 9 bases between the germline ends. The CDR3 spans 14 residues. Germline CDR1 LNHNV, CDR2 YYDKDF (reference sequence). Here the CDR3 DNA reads TGTGCCACAAGACGCCTCTCTGGGGCCAACGTCCTGACTTTC. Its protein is CATRRLSGANVLTF. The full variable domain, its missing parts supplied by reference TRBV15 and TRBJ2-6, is DAMVIQNPRYQVTQFGKPVTLSCSQTLNHNVMYWYQQKSSQAPKLLFHYYDKDFNNEADTPDNFQSRRPNTSFCFLDIRSPGLGDTAMYLCATRRLSGANVLTFGAGSRLTVL.

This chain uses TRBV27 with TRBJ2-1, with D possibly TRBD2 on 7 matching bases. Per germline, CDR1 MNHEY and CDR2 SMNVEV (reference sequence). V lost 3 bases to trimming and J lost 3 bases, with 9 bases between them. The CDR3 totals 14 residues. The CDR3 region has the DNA TGTGCCAGCAGTTTGCGGGGGCGCTACAATGAGCAGTTCTTC. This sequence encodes CASSLRGRYNEQFF.

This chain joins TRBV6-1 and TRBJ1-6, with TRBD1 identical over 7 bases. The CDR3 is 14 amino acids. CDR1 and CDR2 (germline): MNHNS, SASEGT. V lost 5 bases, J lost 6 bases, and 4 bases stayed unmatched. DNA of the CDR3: TGTGCCAGCAGTCGACAGGGATTTAATTCACCCCTCCACTTT. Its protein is CASSRQGFNSPLHF.

DNA of the CDR3: TGCAGTGCTAGAGATTGGAAGGGTCGGGGTGGCAATCAGCCCCAGCATTTT. Translating gives CSARDWKGRGGNQPQHF. V and J are TRBV20-1 and TRBJ1-5; D remains unclear. The CDR3 contains 17 residues. CDR1 DFQATT and CDR2 SNEGSKA come from the germline V gene (reference sequence). With 0 bases removed from V and 2 bases from J, the gap between germline ends came to 17 bases.

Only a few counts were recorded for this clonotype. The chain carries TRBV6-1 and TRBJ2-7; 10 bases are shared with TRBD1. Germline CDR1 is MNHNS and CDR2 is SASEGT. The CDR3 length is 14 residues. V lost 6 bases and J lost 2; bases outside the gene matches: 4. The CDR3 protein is CASRGQGKTYEQYF. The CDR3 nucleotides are TGTGCCAGCAGGGGACAGGGGAAGACCTACGAGCAGTACTTC.

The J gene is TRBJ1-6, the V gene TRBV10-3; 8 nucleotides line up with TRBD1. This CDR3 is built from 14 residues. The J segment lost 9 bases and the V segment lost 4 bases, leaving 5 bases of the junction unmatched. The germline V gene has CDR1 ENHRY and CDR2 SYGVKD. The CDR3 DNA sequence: TGTGCCATCAGTGGAGACAGGGGCGTTTCACCCCTCCACTTT. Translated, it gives CAISGDRGVSPLHF.

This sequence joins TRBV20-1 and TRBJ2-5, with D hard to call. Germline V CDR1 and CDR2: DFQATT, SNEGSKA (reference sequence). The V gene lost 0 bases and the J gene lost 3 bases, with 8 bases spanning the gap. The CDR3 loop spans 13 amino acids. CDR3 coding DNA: TGCAGTGCTAGAGATCTTGCGGAAGAGACCCAGTACTTC. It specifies CSARDLAEETQYF.

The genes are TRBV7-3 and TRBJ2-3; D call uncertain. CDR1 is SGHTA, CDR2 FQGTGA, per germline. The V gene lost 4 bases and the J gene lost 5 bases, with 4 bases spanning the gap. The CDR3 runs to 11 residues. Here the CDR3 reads CASSYGDTQYF. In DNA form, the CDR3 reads TGTGCCAGCAGCTACGGAGATACGCAGTATTTT.

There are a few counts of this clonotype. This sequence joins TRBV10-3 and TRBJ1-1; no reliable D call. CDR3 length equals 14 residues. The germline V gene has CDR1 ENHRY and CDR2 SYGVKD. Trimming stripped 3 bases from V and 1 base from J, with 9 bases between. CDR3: CAISEGRWNTEAFF. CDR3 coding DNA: TGTGCCATCAGTGAAGGCCGGTGGAACACTGAAGCTTTCTTT.

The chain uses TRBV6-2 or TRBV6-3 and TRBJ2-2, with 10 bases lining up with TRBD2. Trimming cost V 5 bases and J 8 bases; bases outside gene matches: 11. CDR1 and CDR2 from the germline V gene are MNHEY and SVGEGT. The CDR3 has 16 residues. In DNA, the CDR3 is TGTGCCAGCAGTCCACAGACTAGCGGGCCAGGGGGGGAGCTGTTTTTT. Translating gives CASSPQTSGPGGELFF.

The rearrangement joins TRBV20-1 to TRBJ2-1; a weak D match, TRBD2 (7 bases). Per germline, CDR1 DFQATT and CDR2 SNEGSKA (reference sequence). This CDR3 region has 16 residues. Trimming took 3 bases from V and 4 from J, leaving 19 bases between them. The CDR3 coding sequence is TGCAGTGCTAGTCTAGGGGGGGGAGGGACATACAATGAGCAGTTCTTC. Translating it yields CSASLGGGGTYNEQFF.

The DNA of the CDR3 is TGTGCCAGCAGCTTAACTCCGGGGACGAATACGCAGTATTTT. Protein product: CASSLTPGTNTQYF. This chain uses TRBV7-2 with TRBJ2-3, with D tentatively TRBD1 or TRBD2 (5 bases each). CDR1 is SGHTA and CDR2 is FQGNSA in the germline V gene. The CDR3 totals 14 residues. V gave up 2 bases and J gave up 7 bases, with 13 bases separating them.

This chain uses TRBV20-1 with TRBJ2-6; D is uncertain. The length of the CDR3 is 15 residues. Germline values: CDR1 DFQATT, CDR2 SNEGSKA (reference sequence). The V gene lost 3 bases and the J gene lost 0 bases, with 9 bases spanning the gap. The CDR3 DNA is TGCAGTGCTAGTACTCGGGTCTCTGGGGCCAACGTCCTGACTTTC. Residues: CSASTRVSGANVLTF.

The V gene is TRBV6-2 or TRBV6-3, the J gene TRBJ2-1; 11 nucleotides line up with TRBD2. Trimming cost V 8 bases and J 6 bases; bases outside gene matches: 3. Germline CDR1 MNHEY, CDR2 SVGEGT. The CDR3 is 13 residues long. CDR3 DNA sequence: TGTGCCAGCGGGACTAGCGGTACCAATGAGCAGTTCTTC. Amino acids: CASGTSGTNEQFF.

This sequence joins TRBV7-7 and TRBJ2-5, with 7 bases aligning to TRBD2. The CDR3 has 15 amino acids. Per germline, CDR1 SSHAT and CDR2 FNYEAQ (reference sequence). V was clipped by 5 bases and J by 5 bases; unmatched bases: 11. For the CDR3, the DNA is TGTGCCAGCAGCCGACTTGGGGGGGGAGAGGAGACCCAGTACTTC. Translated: CASSRLGGGEETQYF. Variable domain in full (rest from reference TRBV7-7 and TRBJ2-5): GAGVSQSPRYKVTKRGQDVTLRCDPISSHATLYWYQQALGQGPEFLTYFNYEAQPDKSGLPSDRFSAERPEGSISTLTIQRTEQRDSAMYRCASSRLGGGEETQYFGPGTRLLVL.

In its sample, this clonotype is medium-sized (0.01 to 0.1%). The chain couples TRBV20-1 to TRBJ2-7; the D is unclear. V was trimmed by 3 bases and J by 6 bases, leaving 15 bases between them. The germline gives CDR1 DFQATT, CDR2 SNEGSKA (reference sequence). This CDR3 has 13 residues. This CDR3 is CSARGLRAPEQYF. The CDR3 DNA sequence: TGCAGTGCTAGGGGATTAAGGGCCCCCGAGCAGTACTTC.

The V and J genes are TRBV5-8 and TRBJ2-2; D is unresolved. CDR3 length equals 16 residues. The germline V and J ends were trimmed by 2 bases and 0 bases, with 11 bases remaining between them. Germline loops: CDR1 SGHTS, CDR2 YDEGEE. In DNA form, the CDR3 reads TGTGCCAGCAGCTTAATCGTGACAACGAACACCGGGGAGCTGTTTTTT. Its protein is CASSLIVTTNTGELFF.